This T cell receptor beta chain was captured in a study of blood T cell repertoires in COVID-19. Study at large: Spain, Italy and the United States supplied samples that represented acute and convalescent COVID-19.

Per the original data handling: Using reference gene primer amplification, nucleated cell counts were estimated. Only in-frame clones appear in the TCRdb table, and some are missing; sequencing was by immunoSEQ multiplex PCR. V, J and clone size derive from that table, while D and trimming were established from the DNA sequence. The sample carries some 26,000 clones, roughly 85% recorded once. Trimming took 4 bases from V and 4 from J; bases not matched to a gene: 3. There are 14 residues in the CDR3. The germline V gene encodes CDR1 MDHEN and CDR2 SYDVKM. The chain joins TRBV28 to TRBJ2-3; the match to TRBD1 covers 9 bases. The receptor comes from a human donor in a cohort sampled during active COVID-19. Source material: peripheral blood. CDR3 sequence: CASSSGQGSDTQYF. The CDR3 DNA reads as TGTGCCAGCAGTTCGGGACAGGGATCAGATACGCAGTATTTT.